The clone carrying this TCR beta chain was seen a few times. The antigen is undetermined. Germline CDR1 SGHTS, CDR2 YDEGEE. This CDR3 has 14 amino acids. V lost 1 base and J lost 3, with 8 bases in between. As to treatment: 10-day PBMC culture with coronavirus spike peptide pools or control peptides (ViraFEST assay). Gathering of the CD4+ T cells, from the unexposed donor, took place before the COVID-19 pandemic (2011-2018). Oncomine TCR Beta short-read sequencing was applied to DNA from cultured CD4+ T cells. MiXCR, run by TCRdb on the PCR reads, gives a single entry per CDR3 protein. The sample consists of fewer than 8,000 distinct CDR3 sequences, less than 40% of them appearing once. This record belongs to a study of vaccination and CD4 T cells after COVID-19.

The chain links TRBV5-8 to TRBJ1-5, with D possibly matching TRBD1 (5 bases). The sequence derives from a human donor in good health. Sequencing input: CD4+ T cells from blood, cultured in vitro. The chain's CDR3 is CASSLTGTNQPQHF. The DNA of the CDR3 is TGTGCCAGCAGCTTGACAGGTACCAATCAGCCCCAGCATTTT.